The 10 T cell receptor beta chains presented below share a single source sample, sequenced in a study of blood T cell repertoires in COVID-19. Sequenced by immunoSEQ multiplex PCR; TCRdb stores in-frame clones only, minus some. The sample lists 410,000 or so clones, roughly 85% occurring once. The sample taken for sequencing was peripheral blood. The receptors come from a woman in her thirties with active or convalescent COVID-19.

The sample holds one count of this clone. V usage is TRBV7-9 and J usage is TRBJ2-7; maybe TRBD1 (6 bases). CDR3 length equals 15 residues. Per the germline V gene, CDR1 is SEHNR and CDR2 is FQNEAQ (reference sequence). Trimming left V 5 bases short and J 3 bases short, with 17 bases between. The CDR3 loop is CASSQGTGKIYEQYF. CDR3 nucleotides: TGTGCCAGCAGCCAGGGGACCGGAAAAATCTACGAGCAGTACTTC.

The chain uses TRBV7-8 and TRBJ2-1; 9 bases map to TRBD2. The germline CDR1 and CDR2 sequences are SGHVS and FQNEAQ. The CDR3 covers 18 residues. V trimming: 4 bases; J trimming: 4 bases; junction bases outside the gene matches: 14. The CDR3 region is CASSYPKNPSGGYNEQFF. In DNA, the CDR3 is TGTGCCAGCAGCTACCCAAAAAACCCGAGCGGGGGGTACAATGAGCAGTTCTTC.

This clone was found once. This chain uses TRBV4-2 with TRBJ1-1, with D uncertain. The CDR3 consists of 13 residues. V was shortened by 0 bases and J by 6 bases, with 8 bases between the two germline ends. Germline V CDR1 and CDR2: LGHNA, YNFKEQ. This chain's CDR3 is CASSQDRGSEAFF. The CDR3 DNA reads as TGTGCCAGCAGCCAAGATCGGGGATCTGAAGCTTTCTTT.

The rearrangement uses TRBV6-4 and TRBJ2-3; a weak D match, TRBD2 (6 bases). Trimming took off 7 bases at V and 2 bases at J, with 13 bases between the two ends. CDR1 is MRHNA and CDR2 is SNTAGT in the germline V gene. The CDR3 consists of 14 residues. The CDR3: CASKASVSTDTQYF. The DNA for the CDR3 is TGTGCCAGCAAGGCTAGCGTCTCCACAGATACGCAGTATTTT.

The chain is built from TRBV6-1 and TRBJ1-2; unclear D gene. This CDR3 spans 14 amino acids. Trimming cost V 2 bases and J 8 bases, with 15 bases left between them. CDR1 MNHNS and CDR2 SASEGT come from the germline V gene. CDR3 in amino acids: CASSENGGGGGYTF. CDR3 in DNA: TGTGCCAGCAGTGAAAACGGAGGTGGAGGGGGCTACACCTTC.

The gene calls are TRBV15 and TRBJ2-7, with D possibly being TRBD2 (5 bases). The CDR3 contains 12 residues. CDR1 is LNHNV and CDR2 is YYDKDF in the germline V gene (reference sequence). Trimming pared 9 bases from V and 0 bases from J, leaving 9 bases between. The CDR3 loop is CATADSSYEQYF. CDR3 DNA sequence: TGTGCCACAGCGGACTCCTCCTACGAGCAGTACTTC.

J is TRBJ2-3 and V is TRBV18; 7 nucleotides match TRBD1. The CDR3 spans 16 residues. Germline CDR1 is KGHSH and CDR2 is LQKENI. Trimming took 4 bases from V and 0 from J; bases not matched to a gene: 7. CDR3 nucleotide sequence: TGTGCCAGCTCACAAACCGGGACAGCCAGCACAGATACGCAGTATTTT. It is translated as CASSQTGTASTDTQYF.

The rearrangement uses TRBV19 and TRBJ1-1, with TRBD1 matching 9 bases. In germline, CDR1 is LNHDA, CDR2 SQIVND (reference sequence). V dropped 7 bases and J dropped 5; count of bases not matched to a gene: 11. The CDR3 totals 15 residues. The CDR3 sequence is CASIRPGQGYTEAFF. Here the CDR3 DNA reads TGTGCCAGTATTCGACCGGGACAGGGATATACTGAAGCTTTCTTT. The full variable domain, in which reference TRBV19 and TRBJ1-1 provide the parts outside the CDR3, is DGGITQSPKYLFRKEGQNVTLSCEQNLNHDAMYWYRQDPGQGLRLIYYSQIVNDFQKGDIAEGYSVSREKKESFPLTVTSAQKNPTAFYLCASIRPGQGYTEAFFGQGTRLTVV.

The chain recombines TRBV19 with TRBJ1-2, with TRBD1 matching over 7 bases. The length of the CDR3 is 15 residues. V trimming: 5 bases; J trimming: 7 bases; junction bases outside the gene matches: 13. From germline, CDR1 is LNHDA and CDR2 SQIVND (reference sequence). The CDR3 here is CASSLNTGTEAGYTF. The CDR3 DNA follows: TGTGCCAGTAGTTTAAACACCGGGACAGAAGCTGGCTACACCTTC.

V gene TRBV27 combines with J gene TRBJ2-7; D perhaps matches TRBD2 (5 bases). The V end was cut by 6 bases, the J end by 2 bases, with 14 bases between. The CDR3 sequence is 14 residues long. CDR1 and CDR2 (germline): MNHEY, SMNVEV (reference sequence). The CDR3 sequence is CASRPLWETYEQYF. CDR3 DNA sequence: TGTGCCAGCAGACCACTATGGGAGACCTACGAGCAGTACTTC.